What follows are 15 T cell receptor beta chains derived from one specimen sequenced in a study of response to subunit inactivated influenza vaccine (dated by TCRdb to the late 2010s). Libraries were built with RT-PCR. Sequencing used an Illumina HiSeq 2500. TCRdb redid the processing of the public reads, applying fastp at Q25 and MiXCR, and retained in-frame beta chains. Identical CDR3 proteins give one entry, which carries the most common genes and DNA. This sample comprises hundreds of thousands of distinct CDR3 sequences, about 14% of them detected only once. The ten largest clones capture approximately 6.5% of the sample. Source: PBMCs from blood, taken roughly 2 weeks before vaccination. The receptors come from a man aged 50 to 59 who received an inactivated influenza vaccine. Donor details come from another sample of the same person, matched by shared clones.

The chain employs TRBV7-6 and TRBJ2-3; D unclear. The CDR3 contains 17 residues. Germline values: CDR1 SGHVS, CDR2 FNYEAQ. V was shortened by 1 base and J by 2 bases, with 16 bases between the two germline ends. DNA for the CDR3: TGTGCCAGCAGCTTAGGGGCAGTCTATTTAACCACAGATACGCAGTATTTT. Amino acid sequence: CASSLGAVYLTTDTQYF.

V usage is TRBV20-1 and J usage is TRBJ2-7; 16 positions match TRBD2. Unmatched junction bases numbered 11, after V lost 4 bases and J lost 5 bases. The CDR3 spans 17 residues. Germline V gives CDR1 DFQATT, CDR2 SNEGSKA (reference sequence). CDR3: CSATSGTSGRAGNEQYF. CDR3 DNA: TGCAGTGCTACATCCGGGACTAGCGGGAGGGCCGGAAACGAGCAGTACTTC.

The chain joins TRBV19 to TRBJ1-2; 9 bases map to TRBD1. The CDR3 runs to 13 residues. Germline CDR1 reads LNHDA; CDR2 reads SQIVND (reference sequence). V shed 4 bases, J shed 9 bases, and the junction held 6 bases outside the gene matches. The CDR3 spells CASSNTGGESYTF. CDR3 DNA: TGTGCCAGTAGTAACACAGGGGGCGAGAGCTACACCTTC.

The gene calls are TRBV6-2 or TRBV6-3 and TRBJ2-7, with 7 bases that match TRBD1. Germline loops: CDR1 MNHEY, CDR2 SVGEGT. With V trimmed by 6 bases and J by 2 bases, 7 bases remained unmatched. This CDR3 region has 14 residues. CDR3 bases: TGTGCCAGCAGCGCCCCGACAGGGCCCTACGAGCAGTACTTC. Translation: CASSAPTGPYEQYF.

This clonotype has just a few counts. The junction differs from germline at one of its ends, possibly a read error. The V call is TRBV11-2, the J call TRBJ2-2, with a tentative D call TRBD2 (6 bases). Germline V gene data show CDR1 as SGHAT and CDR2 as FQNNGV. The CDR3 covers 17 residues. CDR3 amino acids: CASSLDGPSANTGKLFF. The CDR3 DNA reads TGTGCCAGCAGCTTAGATGGGCCTAGCGCGAACACCGGGAAGCTGTTTTTT.

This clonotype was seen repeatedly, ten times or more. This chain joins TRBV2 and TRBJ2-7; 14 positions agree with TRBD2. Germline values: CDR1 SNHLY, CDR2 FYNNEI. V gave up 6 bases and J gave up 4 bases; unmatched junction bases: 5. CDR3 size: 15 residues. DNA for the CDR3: TGTGCCAGCAGGGGAGGACTAGCGGGGGGTTACGAGCAGTACTTC. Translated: CASRGGLAGGYEQYF.

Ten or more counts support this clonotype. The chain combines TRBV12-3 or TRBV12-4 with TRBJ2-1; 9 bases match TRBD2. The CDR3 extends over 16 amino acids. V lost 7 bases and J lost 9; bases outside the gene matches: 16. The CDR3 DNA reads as TGTGCCAGCAATTCGAGAGCGGGAGGAAGGGGAGCTGAGCAGTTCTTC. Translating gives CASNSRAGGRGAEQFF.

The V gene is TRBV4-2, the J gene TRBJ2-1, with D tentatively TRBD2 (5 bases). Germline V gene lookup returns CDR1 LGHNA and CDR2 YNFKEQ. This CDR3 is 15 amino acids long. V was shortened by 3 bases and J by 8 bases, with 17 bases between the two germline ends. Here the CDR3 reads CASSQPGSLEDEQFF. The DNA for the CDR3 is TGTGCCAGCAGCCAGCCGGGATCCTTGGAGGATGAGCAGTTCTTC.

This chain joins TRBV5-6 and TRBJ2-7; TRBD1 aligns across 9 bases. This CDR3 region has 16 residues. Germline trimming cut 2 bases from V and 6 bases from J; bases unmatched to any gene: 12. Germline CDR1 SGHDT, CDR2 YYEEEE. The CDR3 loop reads CASSLESGTGTIEQYF. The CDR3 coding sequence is TGTGCCAGCAGCTTAGAATCCGGGACAGGGACCATCGAGCAGTACTTC.

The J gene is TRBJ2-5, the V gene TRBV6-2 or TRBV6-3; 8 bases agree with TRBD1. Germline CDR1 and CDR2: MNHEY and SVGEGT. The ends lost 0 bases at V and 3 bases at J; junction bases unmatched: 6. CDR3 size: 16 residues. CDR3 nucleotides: TGTGCCAGCAGTTACTCGCTGACAGGGGTCAAAGAGACCCAGTACTTC. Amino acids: CASSYSLTGVKETQYF.

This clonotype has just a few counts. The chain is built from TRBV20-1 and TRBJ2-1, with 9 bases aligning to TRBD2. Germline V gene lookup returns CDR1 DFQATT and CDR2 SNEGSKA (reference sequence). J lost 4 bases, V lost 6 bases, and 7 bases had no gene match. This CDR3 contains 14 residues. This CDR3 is CSASSGGVYNEQFF. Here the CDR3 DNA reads TGCAGTGCCAGTAGCGGGGGAGTATACAATGAGCAGTTCTTC.

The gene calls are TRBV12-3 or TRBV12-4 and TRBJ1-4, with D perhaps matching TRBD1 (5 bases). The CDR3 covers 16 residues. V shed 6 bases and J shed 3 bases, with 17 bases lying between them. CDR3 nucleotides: TGTGCCAGCAGCCCGGTCCAGGGAGTAGCTAATGAAAAACTGTTTTTT. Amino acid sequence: CASSPVQGVANEKLFF.

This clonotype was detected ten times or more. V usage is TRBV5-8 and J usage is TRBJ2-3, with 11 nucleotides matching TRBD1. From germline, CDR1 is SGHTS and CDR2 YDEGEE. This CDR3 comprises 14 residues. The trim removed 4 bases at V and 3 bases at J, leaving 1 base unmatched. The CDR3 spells CASSGTGGTDTQYF. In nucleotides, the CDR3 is TGTGCCAGCAGCGGGACAGGGGGGACAGATACGCAGTATTTT.

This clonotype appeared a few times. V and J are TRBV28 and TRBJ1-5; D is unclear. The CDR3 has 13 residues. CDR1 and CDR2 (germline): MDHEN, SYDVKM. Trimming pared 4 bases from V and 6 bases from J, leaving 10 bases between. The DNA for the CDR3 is TGTGCCAGCAGTTCCGGGGTTAGTCAGCCCCAGCATTTT. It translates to CASSSGVSQPQHF.

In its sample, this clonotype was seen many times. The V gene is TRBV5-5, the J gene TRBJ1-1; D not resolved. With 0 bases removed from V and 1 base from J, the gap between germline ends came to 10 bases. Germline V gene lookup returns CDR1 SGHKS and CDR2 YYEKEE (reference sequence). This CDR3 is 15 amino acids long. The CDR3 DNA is TGTGCCAGCAGCTTGGACTATCTTCCGAACACTGAAGCTTTCTTT. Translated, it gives CASSLDYLPNTEAFF.